These T cell receptor beta chains were read from a single sample in a study of post-analysis software for immune sequencing data. TCRdb re-called the PCR reads with MiXCR, one entry per CDR3 protein. Here the sample spans roughly 600,000 distinct CDR3 sequences, about 40% being singletons. Sequenced sample: blood. Receptor source: a girl aged 10 to 17 with multiple sclerosis. The conserved cysteine and the conserved F or W are not part of the CDR3 here. Each record gives: D gene, clone size, J gene, V gene, CDR3 protein. D genes are given only for firm matches. The size of a clone is reported for some rows only, either as once, few or many, or as a class for expanded clones.

- few TRBJ1-2 TRBV29-1 SVSIPGQNYGYT
TRBD1 few TRBJ2-5 TRBV11-3 ASSFVQGEETQY
TRBD1 once TRBJ1-1 TRBV6-5 ASSTPTGLENTEAF
TRBD2 - TRBJ2-5 TRBV10-3 AIRTPGVAGERETQY
TRBD1 - TRBJ1-2 TRBV5-1 ASSGPDRGEYGYT
TRBD2 few TRBJ2-1 TRBV24-1 ATSDAVSGGSYNEQF
- - TRBJ2-7 TRBV6-5 ATRRGQDRYEQY
TRBD2 - TRBJ2-7 TRBV20-1 SAGNRLAGSFYEQY
- once TRBJ2-5 TRBV24-1 ATSVFGETQY
- - TRBJ2-7 TRBV3-1 ASSHLSLGQHYEQY
- few TRBJ2-7 TRBV28 ASQTPGSSYEQY
TRBD1 - TRBJ1-2 TRBV5-1 ASSGLPGQANYGYT
- - TRBJ2-7 TRBV12-3/TRBV12-4 ASRSRQTYEQY
TRBD2 - TRBJ2-5 TRBV12-3/TRBV12-4 ASRNSGGLLETQY